A single sample is the source of the 11 T cell receptor beta chains below, sequenced in a study of blood T cell repertoires in COVID-19. Here immunoSEQ multiplex PCR was the method, and the copy in TCRdb shows in-frame clones only, minus some. Of about 40,000 clones in the sample, roughly three quarters were seen once. The sample was peripheral blood. The receptor source for this set is an elderly man with acute or convalescent COVID-19.

The V call is TRBV2, the J call TRBJ1-5; a possible D gene is TRBD1 (6 bases). Germline-derived CDR1 and CDR2 are SNHLY and FYNNEI. This CDR3 has 14 amino acids. The germline V and J ends were trimmed by 5 bases and 7 bases, with 15 bases remaining between them. CDR3 sequence (DNA): TGTGCCAGCAGTTTACAGGGCCCGAAACAGCCCCAGCATTTT. Translating it yields CASSLQGPKQPQHF.

This clone has just a few counts. This sequence joins TRBV6-2 or TRBV6-3 and TRBJ2-5; 10 nucleotides line up with TRBD2. The CDR3 is made up of 17 amino acids. Trimming took 2 bases from V and 3 from J; bases not matched to a gene: 9. In germline, CDR1 is MNHEY, CDR2 SVGEGT. The CDR3 nucleotides read TGTGCCAGCAGTTACCCCGGACTAGCGGAGCTAAAAGAGACCCAGTACTTC. This codes for CASSYPGLAELKETQYF.

This clone was seen ten or more times. This sequence joins TRBV28 and TRBJ1-2; D is unresolved. V lost 1 base to trimming and J lost 3 bases, with 12 bases between them. The CDR3 has 15 amino acids. The germline V gene encodes CDR1 MDHEN and CDR2 SYDVKM. The CDR3 protein is CASSLSLSLYYGYTF. The CDR3 DNA sequence: TGTGCCAGCAGTTTATCTCTAAGTCTATACTATGGCTACACCTTC.

This chain uses TRBV25-1 with TRBJ2-3; 11 positions match TRBD2. CDR3 length equals 17 residues. Germline values: CDR1 MGHDK, CDR2 SYGVNS. V was clipped by 11 bases and J by 0 bases; unmatched bases: 13. CDR3 nucleotides: TGTGCCGGATTTTTAGCGGGAGGGCCTCAAAGCACAGATACGCAGTATTTT. Its translation is CAGFLAGGPQSTDTQYF.

This chain joins TRBV18 and TRBJ2-5, with TRBD2 matching over 12 bases. Germline values: CDR1 KGHSH, CDR2 LQKENI. The CDR3 covers 17 residues. V trimming: 3 bases; J trimming: 5 bases; junction bases outside the gene matches: 10. The DNA for the CDR3 is TGTGCCAGCTCACCCTCAGCTAGCGGGGGGGCCCGGGAGACCCAGTACTTC. This sequence encodes CASSPSASGGARETQYF.

The J gene is TRBJ2-5, the V gene TRBV3-1 (or the pseudogene TRBV3-2); no clear D. CDR1 LGHDT and CDR2 YNNKEL come from the germline V gene (reference sequence). CDR3 length: 15 amino acids. V lost 1 base to trimming and J lost 2 bases, with 11 bases between them. The CDR3 nucleotides read TGTGCCAGCAGCCAAGTCAGTCAGGTACAAGAGACCCAGTACTTC. Translated: CASSQVSQVQETQYF.

V usage is TRBV4-2 and J usage is TRBJ2-7; 9 bases agree with TRBD2. There are 15 residues in the CDR3. Germline-derived CDR1 and CDR2 are LGHNA and YNFKEQ. Germline trimming cut 1 base from V and 6 bases from J; bases unmatched to any gene: 7. DNA of the CDR3: TGTGCCAGCAGCCAAGGTGAAATAGCGGGGGCCGAGCAGTACTTC. Protein: CASSQGEIAGAEQYF.

The rearrangement joins TRBV27 to TRBJ2-1; possibly TRBD2 for D (5 bases). V was pared by 1 base and J by 0 bases, with 10 bases between. The CDR3 spans 16 residues. CDR1 is MNHEY, CDR2 SMNVEV, per germline (reference sequence). This CDR3 reads CASSLYGGSSYNEQFF. CDR3 bases: TGTGCCAGCAGTTTATACGGTGGGAGCTCCTACAATGAGCAGTTCTTC.

The chain is built from TRBV7-3 and TRBJ2-5; 9 bases match TRBD1. V lost 5 bases, J lost 5 bases, and 3 bases stayed unmatched. This CDR3 is 13 amino acids long. Germline V gene data show CDR1 as SGHTA and CDR2 as FQGTGA. CDR3 sequence: CASSKGQGETQYF. DNA of the CDR3: TGTGCCAGCAGCAAGGGACAGGGCGAGACCCAGTACTTC.

This clone was detected only a few times. This sequence joins TRBV19 and TRBJ2-5, with 12 bases that match TRBD1. The CDR3 has 15 amino acids. With 3 bases clipped from V and 7 bases from J, the junction kept 6 bases outside the gene matches. Germline values: CDR1 LNHDA, CDR2 SQIVND (reference sequence). In nucleotides, the CDR3 is TGTGCCAGTAGTATGGGACAGGGGGCTCTAGGGACCCAGTACTTC. As protein: CASSMGQGALGTQYF.

The rearrangement links TRBV2 to TRBJ1-1, with TRBD1 matching 7 bases. The CDR3 loop spans 13 amino acids. J gave up 5 bases and V 9 bases, and 9 bases lay outside the gene matches. Per germline, CDR1 SNHLY and CDR2 FYNNEI. The CDR3 loop is CASNLKQGTEAFF. The CDR3, as DNA: TGTGCCAGTAATTTAAAACAGGGGACTGAAGCTTTCTTT.